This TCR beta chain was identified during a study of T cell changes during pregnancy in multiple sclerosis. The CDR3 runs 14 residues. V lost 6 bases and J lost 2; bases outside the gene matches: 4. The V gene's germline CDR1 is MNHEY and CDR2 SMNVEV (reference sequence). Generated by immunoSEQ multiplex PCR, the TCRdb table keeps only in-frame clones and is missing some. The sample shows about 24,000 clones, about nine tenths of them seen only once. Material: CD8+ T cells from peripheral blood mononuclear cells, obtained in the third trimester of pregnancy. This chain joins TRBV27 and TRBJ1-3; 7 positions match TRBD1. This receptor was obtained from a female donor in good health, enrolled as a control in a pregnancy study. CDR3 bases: TGTGCCAGCAGACCAGGGGGGCCTGGAAACACCATATATTTT. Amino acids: CASRPGGPGNTIYF.